In its sample, the clone carrying this T cell receptor beta chain was seen a few times. Its antigen is not known. As every portion of the isolated RNA was reverse transcribed, the sequencing read expressed TCRB transcripts. Data came from immunoSEQ multiplex PCR; TCRdb stores just in-frame clones and leaves some out. The sample lists nearly 700,000 clones; roughly 13% were seen once. The source of the sample is a study of beta chain features in type 1 diabetes. The CDR3 length is 14 residues. Germline CDR1 MNHNS, CDR2 SASEGT. V was clipped by 8 bases and J by 2 bases, with 13 bases between them. Study observations and caveats: cDNA-based sequencing might over-represent cells highly expressing TCR. PCR might show a preference for shorter templates, equally across patients and controls. The naive, central memory and Treg TCRB repertoires looked more alike in patients than they did in healthy donors. Shorter TCRB CDR3s, moderately but significantly so, were found in Type 1 diabetes patients in all four CD4+ subsets.

The chain joins TRBV6-1 to TRBJ1-5, with D uncertain. The source material was naive CD4+ T cells from blood. The source of this sequence is a man younger than 30 with type 1 diabetes. The CDR3 bases are TGTGCCAGCTCGGGTCCCGTGGGCAATCAGCCCCAGCATTTT. Translation: CASSGPVGNQPQHF.